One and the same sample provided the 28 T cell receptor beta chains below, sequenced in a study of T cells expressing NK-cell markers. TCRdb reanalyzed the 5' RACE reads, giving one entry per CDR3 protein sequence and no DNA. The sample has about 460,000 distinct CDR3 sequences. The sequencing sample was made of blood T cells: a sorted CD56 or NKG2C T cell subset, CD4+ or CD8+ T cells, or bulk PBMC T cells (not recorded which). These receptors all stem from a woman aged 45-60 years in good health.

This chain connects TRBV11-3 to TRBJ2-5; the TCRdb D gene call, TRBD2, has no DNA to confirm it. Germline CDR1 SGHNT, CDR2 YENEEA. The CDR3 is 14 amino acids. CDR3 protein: CASSPRTGAETQYF.

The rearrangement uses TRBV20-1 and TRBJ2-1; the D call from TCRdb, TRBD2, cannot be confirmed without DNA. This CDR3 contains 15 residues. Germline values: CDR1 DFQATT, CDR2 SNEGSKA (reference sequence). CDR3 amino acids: CSAKSGGLLYNEQFF.

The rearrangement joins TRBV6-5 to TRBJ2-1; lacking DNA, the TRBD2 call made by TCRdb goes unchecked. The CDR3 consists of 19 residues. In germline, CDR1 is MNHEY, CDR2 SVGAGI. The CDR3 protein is CASSSPGLAGGSSYNEQFF.

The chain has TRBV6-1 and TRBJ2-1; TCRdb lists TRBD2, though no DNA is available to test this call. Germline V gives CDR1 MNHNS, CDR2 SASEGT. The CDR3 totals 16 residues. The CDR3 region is CASSEAPGGKYNEQFF.

CDR3 sequence reads: CASSYLSSGSSYNEQFF. The chain carries TRBV5-1 and TRBJ2-1; TCRdb returns TRBD2, unconfirmable since there is no DNA. The CDR3 spans 17 residues. Germline V lookup: CDR1 SGHRS, CDR2 YFSETQ.

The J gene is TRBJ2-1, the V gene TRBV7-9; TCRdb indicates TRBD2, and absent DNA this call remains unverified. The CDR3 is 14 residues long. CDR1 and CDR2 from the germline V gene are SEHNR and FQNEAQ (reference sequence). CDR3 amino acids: CASSFFSGSGEQFF. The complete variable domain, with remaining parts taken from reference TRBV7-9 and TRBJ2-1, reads DTGVSQNPRHKITKRGQNVTFRCDPISEHNRLYWYRQTLGQGPEFLTYFQNEAQLEKSRLLSDRFSAERPKGSFSTLEIQRTEQGDSAMYLCASSFFSGSGEQFFGPGTRLTVL.

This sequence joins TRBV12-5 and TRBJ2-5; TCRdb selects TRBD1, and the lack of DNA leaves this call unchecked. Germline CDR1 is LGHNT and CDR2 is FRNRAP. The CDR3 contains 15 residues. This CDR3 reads CASGARTGLLETQYF.

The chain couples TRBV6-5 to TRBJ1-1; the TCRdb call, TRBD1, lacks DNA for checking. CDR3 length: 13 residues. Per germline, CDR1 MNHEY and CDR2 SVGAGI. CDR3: CASSLRTGTEAFF.

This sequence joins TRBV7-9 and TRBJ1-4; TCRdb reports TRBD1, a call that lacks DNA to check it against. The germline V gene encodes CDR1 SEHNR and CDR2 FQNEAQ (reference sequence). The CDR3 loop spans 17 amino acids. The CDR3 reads CASSLEGAFGFNEKLFF.

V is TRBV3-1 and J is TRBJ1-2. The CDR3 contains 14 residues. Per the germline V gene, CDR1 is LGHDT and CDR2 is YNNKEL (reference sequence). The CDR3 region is CASRLVGRDYGYTF.

CDR3 protein: CAISFGGNTEAFF. The chain recombines TRBV10-3 with TRBJ1-1; TCRdb outputs TRBD1, but without DNA this stays unchecked. This CDR3 region has 13 residues. Germline V gene data show CDR1 as ENHRY and CDR2 as SYGVKD.

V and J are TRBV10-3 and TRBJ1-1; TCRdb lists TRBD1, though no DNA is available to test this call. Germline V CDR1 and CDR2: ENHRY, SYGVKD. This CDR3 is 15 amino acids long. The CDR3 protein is CAISGQGTLNTEAFF.

Here the CDR3 reads CASSQEAGGWDTGELFF. The rearrangement joins TRBV4-2 to TRBJ2-2; the D call from TCRdb, TRBD2, cannot be confirmed without DNA. Germline values: CDR1 LGHNA, CDR2 YNFKEQ. CDR3 length equals 17 residues.

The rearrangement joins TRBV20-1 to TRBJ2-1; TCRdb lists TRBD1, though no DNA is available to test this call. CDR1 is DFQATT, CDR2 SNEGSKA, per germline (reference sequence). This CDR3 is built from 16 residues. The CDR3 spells CSARDRGKGSYNEQFF.

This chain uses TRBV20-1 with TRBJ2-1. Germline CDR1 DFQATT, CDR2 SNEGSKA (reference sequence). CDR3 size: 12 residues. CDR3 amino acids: CSAPAQYNEQFF.

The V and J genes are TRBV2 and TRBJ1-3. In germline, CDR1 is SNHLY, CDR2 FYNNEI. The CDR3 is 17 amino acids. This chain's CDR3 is CASSWFRGASSGNTIYF.

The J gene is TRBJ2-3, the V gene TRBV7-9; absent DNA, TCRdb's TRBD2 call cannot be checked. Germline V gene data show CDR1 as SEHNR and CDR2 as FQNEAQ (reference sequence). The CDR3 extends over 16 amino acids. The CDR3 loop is CASSPRGGGGTDTQYF.

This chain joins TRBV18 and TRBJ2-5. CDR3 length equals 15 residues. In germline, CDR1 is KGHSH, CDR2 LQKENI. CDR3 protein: CASSPRDRRRETQYF.

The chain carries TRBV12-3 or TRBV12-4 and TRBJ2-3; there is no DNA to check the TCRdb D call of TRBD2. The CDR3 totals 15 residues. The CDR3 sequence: CASSFNTGGADTQYF.

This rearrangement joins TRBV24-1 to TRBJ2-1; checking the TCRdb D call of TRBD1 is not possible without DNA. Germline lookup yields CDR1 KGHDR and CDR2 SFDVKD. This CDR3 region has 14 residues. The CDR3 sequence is CATRGDRGLNEQFF.

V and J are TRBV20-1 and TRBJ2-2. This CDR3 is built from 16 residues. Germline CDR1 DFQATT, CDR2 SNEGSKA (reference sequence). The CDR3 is CSARVSLATNTGELFF.

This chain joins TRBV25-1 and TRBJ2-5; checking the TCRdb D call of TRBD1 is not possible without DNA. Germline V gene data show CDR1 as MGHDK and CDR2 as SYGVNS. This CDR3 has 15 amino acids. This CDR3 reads CASSDDRGWQETQYF.

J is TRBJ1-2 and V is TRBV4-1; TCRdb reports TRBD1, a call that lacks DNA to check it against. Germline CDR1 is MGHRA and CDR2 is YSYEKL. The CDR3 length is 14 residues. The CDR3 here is CASSQPGQASFYTF.

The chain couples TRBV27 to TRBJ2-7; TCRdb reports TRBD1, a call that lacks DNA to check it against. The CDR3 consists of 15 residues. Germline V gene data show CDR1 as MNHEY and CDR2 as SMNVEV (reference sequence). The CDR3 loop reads CASSLVGGTWHEQYF.

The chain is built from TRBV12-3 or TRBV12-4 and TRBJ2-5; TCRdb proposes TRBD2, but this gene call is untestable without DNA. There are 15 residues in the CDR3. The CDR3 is CASTARPSAQETQYF.

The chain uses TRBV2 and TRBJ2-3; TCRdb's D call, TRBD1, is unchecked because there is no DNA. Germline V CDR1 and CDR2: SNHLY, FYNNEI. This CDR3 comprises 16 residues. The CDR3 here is CASSVPGQEGGDTQYF.

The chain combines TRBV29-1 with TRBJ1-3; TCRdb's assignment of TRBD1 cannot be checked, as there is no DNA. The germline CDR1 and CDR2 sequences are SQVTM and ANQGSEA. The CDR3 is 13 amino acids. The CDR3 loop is CSVARDTGNTIYF. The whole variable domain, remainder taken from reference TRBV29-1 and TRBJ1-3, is SAVISQKPSRDICQRGTSLTIQCQVDSQVTMMFWYRQQPGQSLTLIATANQGSEATYESGFVIDKFPISRPNLTFSTLTVSNMSPEDSSIYLCSVARDTGNTIYFGEGSWLTVV.

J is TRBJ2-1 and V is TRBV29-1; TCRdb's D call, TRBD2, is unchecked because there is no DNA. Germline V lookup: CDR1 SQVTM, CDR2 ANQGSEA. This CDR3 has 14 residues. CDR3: CSVVRLANYNEQFF.